This T cell receptor (beta chain) was recorded in a study of blood T cell repertoires in COVID-19. About the study: Samples representing acute and convalescent COVID-19 were sourced from the United States, Italy and Spain. In each case, the material was cDNA or gDNA derived from T cells, B-cell-depleted T cells, or PBMCs.

In the authors' methods: Nucleated cell counts were estimated from reference gene primer amplification. Profiling relied on immunoSEQ multiplex PCR, and the TCRdb table lists in-frame clones only, not all of them. From that table come the V and J calls and clone size; the DNA was used to work out D and trimming. Here the sample spans roughly 68,000 clones, 91% being singletons. Per germline, CDR1 GTSNPN and CDR2 SVGIG (reference sequence). The CDR3 spans 13 residues. Trimming took 1 base from V and 5 from J, leaving 11 bases between them. Those enrolled in Seattle joined during active infection and were followed longitudinally afterward.

The chain is built from TRBV30 and TRBJ1-1; possibly TRBD1 for D (6 bases). Input material: peripheral blood. The clonotype comes from a man between 40 and 49 years old with COVID-19, enrolled during active disease. The CDR3 DNA reads as TGTGCCTGGAGTGGTCAGGGGTCGACTGAAGCTTTCTTT. It translates to CAWSGQGSTEAFF. The full variable domain, in which reference TRBV30 and TRBJ1-1 provide the parts outside the CDR3, is SQTIHQWPATLVQPVGSPLSLECTVEGTSNPNLYWYRQAAGRGLQLLFYSVGIGQISSEVPQNLSASRPQDRQFILSSKKLLLSDSGFYLCAWSGQGSTEAFFGQGTRLTVV.